This T cell receptor (beta chain) was sequenced for a study of post-analysis software for immune sequencing data. Overall study: Progressive-relapsing, secondary progressive and relapsing-remitting multiple sclerosis were among the disease courses included. General observations from the study: Significantly decreased normalized Chao1 diversity was recorded for multiple sclerosis patients relative to controls. Among four to six TRBV segments more frequent in patients than controls were TRBV5-6, TRBV5-1 and TRBV20-1. Pronounced co-clustering by F measure was evident among identically batched samples.

On this clonotype itself: Its antigen is undetermined. Germline is not matched at one junction end, which may reflect a read error.

Germline V CDR1 and CDR2: MRHNA, SNTAGT. The CDR3 length is 13 residues. The library was made from cDNA and included unique molecular identifiers. The source material, about 0.95 to 10 million T cells, gave rise to 510,000 or so cDNA molecules. TCRdb called the PCR reads again in MiXCR, with one record for every CDR3 protein. The sample lists roughly 870,000 distinct CDR3 sequences; roughly 58% were seen once. The specimen was blood. The genes are TRBV6-4 and TRBJ2-1, with D perhaps matching TRBD1 (6 bases). The TCR originated in a girl under 18 with multiple sclerosis. CDR3 sequence: CASSKTGNNKQFF. CDR3 in DNA: TGTGCCAGCAGTAAGACAGGTAACAATAAGCAGTTCTTC.